This TCR beta chain was sequenced for a study of OX40 agonist ivuxolimab in advanced cancers. General observations from the study: Circulating CD4+ and CD8+ T cells showed clonal expansion by week 6 at 0.1 to 3.0 mg/kg.

As to this clone: Its target is unknown.

V was clipped by 2 bases and J by 0 bases, with 8 bases between them. Germline loops: CDR1 GTSNPN, CDR2 SVGIG (reference sequence). This CDR3 spans 14 amino acids. The data were produced by immunoSEQ multiplex PCR, yet TCRdb's version contains in-frame clones alone and is incomplete. The repertoire consists of around 100,000 clones, with around 96% occurring once and the leading ten covering 2%. This chain links TRBV30 with TRBJ1-5; D gene uncertain. The receptor was isolated from an adult with an advanced solid tumor such as melanoma, head and neck, liver or kidney cancer. The sequencing here drew on CD4+ or CD8+ T cells sorted from blood, taken in a trial of the OX40 agonist ivuxolimab. The CDR3 DNA sequence: TGTGCCTGGAGTAACAGTTTTAGCAATCAGCCCCAGCATTTT. This gives the protein CAWSNSFSNQPQHF.